The clone carrying this TCR beta chain has a handful of counts. The target antigen is unknown. The time point here: pre-treatment sample, taken before nivolumab and TIL therapy. V was clipped by 3 bases and J by 2 bases, with 7 bases between them. This CDR3 comprises 14 residues. Looked up from germline, CDR1 is KGHSY and CDR2 is FQNENV. The sample belongs to a study of TIL therapy for anti-PD-1-resistant metastatic lung cancer. Study details: Median patient age was about 50, ranging roughly 38-75 years.

The immunoSEQ assay was v3. Generated by immunoSEQ multiplex PCR, the TCRdb table keeps only in-frame clones and is missing some. Of some 43,000 clones in the sample, 79% were seen once. Points from the study as a whole: Treatment-naive, never-smoker and oncogene-addicted patients were overrepresented in this highly selected cohort.

The specimen was blood, collected at baseline. The clonotype was recovered from a man aged 70-80 years with non-small cell lung cancer. The chain employs TRBV16 and TRBJ2-2; possibly TRBD1 for D (6 bases). The DNA of the CDR3 is TGTGCCAGCAGCCAGGGGGCCAACACCGGGGAGCTGTTTTTT. Translating gives CASSQGANTGELFF.